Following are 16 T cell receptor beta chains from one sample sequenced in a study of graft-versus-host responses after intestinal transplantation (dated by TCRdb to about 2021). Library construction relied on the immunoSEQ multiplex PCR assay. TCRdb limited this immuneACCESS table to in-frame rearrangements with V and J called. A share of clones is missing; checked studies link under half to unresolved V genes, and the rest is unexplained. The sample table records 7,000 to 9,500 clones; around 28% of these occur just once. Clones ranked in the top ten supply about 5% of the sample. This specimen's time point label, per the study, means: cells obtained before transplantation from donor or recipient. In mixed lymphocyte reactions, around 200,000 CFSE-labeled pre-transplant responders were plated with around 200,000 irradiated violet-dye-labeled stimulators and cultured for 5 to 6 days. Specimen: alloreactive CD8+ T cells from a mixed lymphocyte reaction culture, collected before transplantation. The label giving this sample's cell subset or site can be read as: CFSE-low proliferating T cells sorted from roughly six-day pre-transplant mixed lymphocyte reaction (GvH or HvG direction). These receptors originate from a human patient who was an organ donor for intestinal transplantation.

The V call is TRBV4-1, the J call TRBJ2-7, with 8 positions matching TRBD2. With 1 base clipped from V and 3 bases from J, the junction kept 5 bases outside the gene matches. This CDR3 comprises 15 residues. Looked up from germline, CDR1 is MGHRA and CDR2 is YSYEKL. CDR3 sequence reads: CASSQVSLAGYEQYF. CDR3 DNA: TGCGCCAGCAGCCAAGTTAGTCTAGCGGGCTACGAGCAGTACTTC.

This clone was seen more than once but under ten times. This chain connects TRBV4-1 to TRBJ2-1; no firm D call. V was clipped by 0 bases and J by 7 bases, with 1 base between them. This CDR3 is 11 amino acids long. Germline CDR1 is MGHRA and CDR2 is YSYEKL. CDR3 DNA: TGCGCCAGCAGCCAAGAGAATGAGCAGTTCTTC. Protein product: CASSQENEQFF.

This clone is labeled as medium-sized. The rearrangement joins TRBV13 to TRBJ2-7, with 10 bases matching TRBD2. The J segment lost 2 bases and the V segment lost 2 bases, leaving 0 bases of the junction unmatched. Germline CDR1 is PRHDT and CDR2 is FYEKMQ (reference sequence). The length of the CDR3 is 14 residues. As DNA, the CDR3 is TGTGCCAGCAGCTTACTAGCGGGGGCCTACGAGCAGTACTTC. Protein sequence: CASSLLAGAYEQYF.

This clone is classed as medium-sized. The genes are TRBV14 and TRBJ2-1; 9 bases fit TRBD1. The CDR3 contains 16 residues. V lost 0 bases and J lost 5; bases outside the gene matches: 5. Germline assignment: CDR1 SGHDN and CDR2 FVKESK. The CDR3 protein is CASSQETGGRHNEQFF. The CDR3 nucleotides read TGTGCCAGCAGCCAAGAAACAGGGGGCCGACACAATGAGCAGTTCTTC.

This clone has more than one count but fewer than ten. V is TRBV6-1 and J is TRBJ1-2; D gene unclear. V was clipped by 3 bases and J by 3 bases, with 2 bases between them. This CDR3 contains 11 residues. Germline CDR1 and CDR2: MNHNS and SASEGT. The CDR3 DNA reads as TGTGCCAGCAGTGAGGACTATGGCTACACCTTC. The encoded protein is CASSEDYGYTF.

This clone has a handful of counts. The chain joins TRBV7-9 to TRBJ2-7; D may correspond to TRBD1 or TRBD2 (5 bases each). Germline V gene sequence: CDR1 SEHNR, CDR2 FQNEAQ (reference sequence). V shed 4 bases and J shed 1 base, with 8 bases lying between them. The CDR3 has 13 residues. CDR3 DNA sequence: TGTGCCAGCAGCTCGGGACCGTCCTACGAGCAGTACTTC. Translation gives CASSSGPSYEQYF.

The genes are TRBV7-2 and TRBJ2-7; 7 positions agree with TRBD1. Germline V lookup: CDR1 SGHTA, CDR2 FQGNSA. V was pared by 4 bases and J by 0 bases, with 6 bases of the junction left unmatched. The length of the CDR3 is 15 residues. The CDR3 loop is CASSSEGQPSYEQYF. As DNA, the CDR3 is TGTGCCAGCAGCTCCGAGGGACAGCCCTCCTACGAGCAGTACTTC.

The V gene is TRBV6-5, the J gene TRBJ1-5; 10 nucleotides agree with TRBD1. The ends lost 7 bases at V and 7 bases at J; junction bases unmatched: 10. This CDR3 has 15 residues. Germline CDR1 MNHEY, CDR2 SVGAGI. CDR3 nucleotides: TGTGCCAGCACCTGGTGGCCGGACAGGGGGCAGCCCCAGCATTTT. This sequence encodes CASTWWPDRGQPQHF.

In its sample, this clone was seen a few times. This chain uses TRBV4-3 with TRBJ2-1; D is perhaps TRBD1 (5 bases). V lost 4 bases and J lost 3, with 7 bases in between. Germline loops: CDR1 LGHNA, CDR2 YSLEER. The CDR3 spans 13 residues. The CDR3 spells CASSPGFYNEQFF. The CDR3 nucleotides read TGCGCCAGCAGCCCAGGGTTCTACAATGAGCAGTTCTTC.

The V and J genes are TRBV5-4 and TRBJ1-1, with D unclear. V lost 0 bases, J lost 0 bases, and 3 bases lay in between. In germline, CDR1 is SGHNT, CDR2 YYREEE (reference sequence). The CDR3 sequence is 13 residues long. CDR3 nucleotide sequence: TGTGCCAGCAGCTTGGACCTGAACACTGAAGCTTTCTTT. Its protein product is CASSLDLNTEAFF.

The CDR3 region is CASSFSVAVRETQYF. The CDR3 bases are TGTGCCAGCAGCTTTAGCGTAGCGGTCCGAGAGACCCAGTACTTC. V is TRBV7-2 and J is TRBJ2-5, with D possibly matching TRBD2 (6 bases). The CDR3 spans 15 residues. Per germline, CDR1 SGHTA and CDR2 FQGNSA. V was pared by 3 bases and J by 4 bases, with 15 bases between.

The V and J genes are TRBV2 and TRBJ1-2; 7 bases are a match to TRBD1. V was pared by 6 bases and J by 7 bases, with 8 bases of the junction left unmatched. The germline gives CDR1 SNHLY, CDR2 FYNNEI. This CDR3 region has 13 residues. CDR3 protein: CASSLQGIGGYTF. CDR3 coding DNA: TGTGCCAGCAGCTTACAGGGGATAGGTGGCTACACCTTC.

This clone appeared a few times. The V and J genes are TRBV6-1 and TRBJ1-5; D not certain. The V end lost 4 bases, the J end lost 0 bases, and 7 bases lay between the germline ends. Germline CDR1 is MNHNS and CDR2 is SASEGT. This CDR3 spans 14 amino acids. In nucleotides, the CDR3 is TGTGCCAGCAGTGCGAGGTTTAGCAATCAGCCCCAGCATTTT. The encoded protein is CASSARFSNQPQHF.

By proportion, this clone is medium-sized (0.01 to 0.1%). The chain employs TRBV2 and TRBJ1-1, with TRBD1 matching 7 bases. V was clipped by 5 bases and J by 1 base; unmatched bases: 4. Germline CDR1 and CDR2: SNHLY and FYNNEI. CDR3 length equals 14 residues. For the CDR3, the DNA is TGTGCCAGCAGTCATGACAGGGAGAACACTGAAGCTTTCTTT. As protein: CASSHDRENTEAFF. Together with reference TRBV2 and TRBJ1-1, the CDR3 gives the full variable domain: EPEVTQTPSHQVTQMGQEVILRCVPISNHLYFYWYRQILGQKVEFLVSFYNNEISEKSEIFDDQFSVERPDGSNFTLKIRSTKLEDSAMYFCASSHDRENTEAFFGQGTRLTVV.

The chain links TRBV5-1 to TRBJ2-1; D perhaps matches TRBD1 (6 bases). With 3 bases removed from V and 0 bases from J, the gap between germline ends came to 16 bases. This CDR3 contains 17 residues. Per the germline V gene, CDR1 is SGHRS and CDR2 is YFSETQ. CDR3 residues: CASSSVTGPRSYNEQFF. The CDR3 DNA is TGCGCCAGCAGCTCCGTTACAGGGCCCCGCTCCTACAATGAGCAGTTCTTC.

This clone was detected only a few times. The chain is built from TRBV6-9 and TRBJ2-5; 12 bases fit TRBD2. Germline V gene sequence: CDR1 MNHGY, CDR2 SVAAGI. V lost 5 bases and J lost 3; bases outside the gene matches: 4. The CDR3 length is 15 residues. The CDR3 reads CASSPLAGGKETQYF. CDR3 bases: TGTGCCAGCAGTCCTCTAGCGGGAGGGAAAGAGACCCAGTACTTC.